Described below is a single TCR beta chain sequence and its context. Its antigen remains undetermined. The sample holds no much larger clone one base away, and base qualities are not on file. The junction shows trimming of 4 bases on V and 2 bases on J, and the gene matches do not reach 8 bases of it. The CDR3 measures 15 amino acids from cysteine to phenylalanine. The read is trimmed to its CDR3 DNA, 45 bases read in frame from base 1. Based on the germline V gene (reference sequence), the CDR1 and CDR2 sequences are GTSNPN and SVGIG. What the time point label conveys for this sample: baseline before oral tofacitinib. Peripheral blood and lesional scalp punch biopsies were obtained from patients with alopecia areata. After PBMCs were isolated by density centrifugation and stained for CD3, CD4 and CD8, a FACSAria was used to sort CD4+ and CD8+ T cells. This sample was included in a study of CD8+ T cells in alopecia areata (dated by TCRdb to between 2017 and 2018). For context, the study as a whole: The treated patients took part in an open-label pilot trial in which moderate-to-severe alopecia areata was treated with oral tofacitinib at 5 to 10 mg twice daily. Patients stayed on tofacitinib for 6 to 18 months and then had 6 months of follow-up off drug so that delayed response and recurrence could be assessed. In both human patients and the C3H/HeJ mouse model, the study applied high-throughput TCRbeta sequencing to look at T cell clonal expansion in alopecia areata. In humans, TCRbeta sequencing was performed on scalp tissue and on sorted CD4+ and CD8+ peripheral blood T cells from healthy controls and from patients with patchy or totalis/universalis alopecia areata. Tofacitinib-treated patients had biopsies at baseline and at 4 and 24 weeks of treatment, with a later scalp biopsy in several patients. Scalp clonality was compared across normal scalp (n=4), patchy alopecia areata scalp (n=8), and alopecia totalis/universalis scalp (n=8). RNA was obtained with the PAXgene miRNA kit for fixed scalp, the miRNeasy kit for PBMCs, and the RNeasy kit for mouse skin. TCRbeta CDR3 regions were amplified by immunoSEQ multiplex PCR using 35 Vbeta forward and 13 Jbeta reverse primers.

To prepare the library, the immunoSEQ multiplex PCR assay was applied. RNA was extracted from all samples and reverse transcribed into cDNA, which served as template for TCR sequencing. First-strand cDNA was synthesized with SuperScript III using a 2:1 mix of oligo-dT and random hexamers. A synthetic immune receptor repertoire was used to assess amplification bias, and residual bias was removed computationally. In the paper's pipeline: Raw reads were preprocessed to remove errors, and CDR3 was defined according to IMGT conventions as the region from the conserved cysteine to phenylalanine. To get clonality, Shannon entropy was normalized by log2 of the number of productive unique TCRs and the result was subtracted from 1. Whether each scalp clone was CD4 or CD8 was inferred by checking scalp TCRbeta sequences against the CD4 and CD8 repertoires from sorted blood. In TCRdb, the immuneACCESS table is reduced to in-frame sequences with V and J assigned. These tables do not hold every clone; where another copy was compared, an unresolved V gene accounts for under half, and the others remain unexplained. For V, J and clone size, that table is used; D and trimming come from the DNA. This sample comprises 110,000 to 150,000 clones, around 58% of them detected only once. Jointly, the top ten make up about 6.8% of the sample.

The full study reports these points: Shared TCR sequences between patients were less evident than in mice, which may be partly attributable to HLA diversity in the patient population. Lesional scalp, especially in alopecia totalis/universalis, showed higher clonality and more expanded CD8+ clones than normal scalp, suggesting antigenic drive. Resident alphabeta T cells in normal human skin are also sequenced, complicating scalp TCR repertoire analysis, unlike mouse skin dominated by gammadelta T cells.

The origin of this receptor is a human donor with alopecia areata. Recombination joined TRBV30 with TRBJ2-3; TRBD2 agrees with 8 junctional bases. The sequenced sample was CD4+ T cells sorted from blood, obtained at week 0. The CDR3 region reads CAWIELAVNTDTQYF. The nucleotides read TGTGCCTGGATAGAACTAGCGGTAAACACAGATACGCAGTATTTT.